The entry below gives a single T cell receptor (beta chain) sequence along with its context. Antigen: not known. Sequencing used immunoSEQ version 4 in survey mode. This table comes from immunoSEQ multiplex PCR, and its TCRdb copy is limited to in-frame clones, with some not included. The sample carries about 7,000 clones, roughly 83% recorded once. This CDR3 spans 15 amino acids. Germline V gene lookup returns CDR1 SGHDT and CDR2 YYEEEE. Trimming at V came to 4 bases and at J to 5 bases, leaving 8 bases not matched to a gene. Stimulation used about 10 ug/mL lysate from CMV-infected fibroblasts. Sorting of responding CD4+ T cells relied on upregulated CD40 ligand together with CD69. The entry originates in a study of persistence of HIV-infected CD4 T cells.

The V call is TRBV5-6, the J call TRBJ1-2, with 10 bases lining up with TRBD1. The sequence was obtained from an adult woman with HIV who was CMV-seropositive. The input for sequencing was CD4+ T cells sorted from PBMCs after 18-hour stimulation, taken from a patient who received antiretroviral therapy. The CDR3 DNA reads as TGTGCCAGCAGCCCTAGACAGGGGGCTAGTTATGGCTACACCTTC. Its protein product is CASSPRQGASYGYTF. The full variable domain, its missing parts supplied by reference TRBV5-6 and TRBJ1-2, is DAGVTQSPTHLIKTRGQQVTLRCSPKSGHDTVSWYQQALGQGPQFIFQYYEEEERQRGNFPDRFSGHQFPNYSSELNVNALLLGDSALYLCASSPRQGASYGYTFGSGTRLTVV.